This T cell receptor (beta chain) emerged from a study of T-cell reconstitution after alpha-beta-depleted transplantation in children. Study-level findings and limits: Approximately two months post-transplant, alpha-beta T cells reportedly originated from several hundred expanded graft clones. It was surviving recipient T cells and thymic progenitors that gave some patients high TCRbeta diversity at day 60. Fresh T-cell production supplied most of the T-cell counts and diversity seen one year after transplant.

Trimming removed 1 base at V and 0 bases at J, with 10 bases between. The CDR3 contains 15 residues. Germline assignment: CDR1 SGHTA and CDR2 FQGNSA. This clonotype has only a few counts. Its target is unknown. A TCRbeta library incorporating unique molecular identifiers was prepared. TCRdb re-analysed the PCR reads in MiXCR, keeping a single row per CDR3 protein. Here the sample spans about a million distinct CDR3 sequences, around 30% being singletons. The chain is built from TRBV7-2 and TRBJ2-7; no definite D call. Specimen: PBMCs, mostly from graft donor cells, collected 360 days after TCRalphabeta/CD19-depleted stem cell transplant. This TCR was recovered from a boy less than two years old who had a stem cell transplant for SCID, so the T cells may come from the graft donor. CDR3 sequence reads: CASSLGVVPSYEQYF. As DNA, the CDR3 is TGTGCCAGCAGCTTAGGTGTAGTGCCCTCCTACGAGCAGTACTTC. Full variable domain (missing parts from reference TRBV7-2 and TRBJ2-7): GAGVSQSPSNKVTEKGKDVELRCDPISGHTALYWYRQSLGQGLEFLIYFQGNSAPDKSGLPSDRFSAERTGGSVSTLTIQRTQQEDSAVYLCASSLGVVPSYEQYFGPGTRLTVT.